This TCR beta chain was identified during a study of blood T cell repertoires in COVID-19. Looking at the study overall: Researchers got acute and convalescent COVID-19 samples from the United States, Italy and Spain. The cDNA or gDNA used as material had been derived from T cells, B-cell-depleted T cells, or PBMCs.

Trimming removed 6 bases at V and 0 bases at J, with 11 bases between. Germline CDR1 and CDR2: SQVTM and ANQGSEA. CDR3 length: 13 residues. In the study's own analysis: Reference gene primer amplification gave estimated nucleated cell counts. The data were produced by immunoSEQ multiplex PCR, yet TCRdb's version contains in-frame clones alone and is incomplete. The V and J calls and clone size are taken from that table; D and trimming were inferred from the DNA. Of 200,000 to 250,000 clones listed, 80% to 90% were seen once; the top ten hold around 3%. The origin of this receptor is a man between 50 and 59 years old who had recovered from COVID-19. Sequences were obtained from peripheral blood. This chain connects TRBV29-1 to TRBJ2-5; D unclear. CDR3 DNA: TGCAGCGTAGGCGGAGCCTACCAAGAGACCCAGTACTTC. Translation gives CSVGGAYQETQYF.